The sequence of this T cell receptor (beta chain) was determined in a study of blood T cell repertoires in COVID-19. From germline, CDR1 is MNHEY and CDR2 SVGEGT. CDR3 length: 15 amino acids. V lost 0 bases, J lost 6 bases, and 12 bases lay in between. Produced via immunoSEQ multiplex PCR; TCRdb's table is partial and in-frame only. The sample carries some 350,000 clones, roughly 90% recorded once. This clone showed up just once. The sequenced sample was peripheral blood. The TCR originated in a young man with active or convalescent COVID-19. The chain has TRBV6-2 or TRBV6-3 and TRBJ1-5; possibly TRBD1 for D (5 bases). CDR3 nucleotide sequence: TGTGCCAGCAGTTACTCGTTCCGGGGGTCTCAGCCCCAGCATTTT. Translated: CASSYSFRGSQPQHF.